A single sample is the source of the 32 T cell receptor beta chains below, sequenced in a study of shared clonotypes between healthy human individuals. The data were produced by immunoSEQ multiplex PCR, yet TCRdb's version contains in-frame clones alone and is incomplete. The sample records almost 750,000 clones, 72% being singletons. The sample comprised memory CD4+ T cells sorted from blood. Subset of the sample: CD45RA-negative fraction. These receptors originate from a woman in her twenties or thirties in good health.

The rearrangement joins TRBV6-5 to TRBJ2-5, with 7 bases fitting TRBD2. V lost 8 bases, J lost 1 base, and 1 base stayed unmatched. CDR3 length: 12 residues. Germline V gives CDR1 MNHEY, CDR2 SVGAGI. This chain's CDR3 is CASGRAQETQYF. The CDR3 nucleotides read TGTGCCAGCGGGAGGGCCCAAGAGACCCAGTACTTC.

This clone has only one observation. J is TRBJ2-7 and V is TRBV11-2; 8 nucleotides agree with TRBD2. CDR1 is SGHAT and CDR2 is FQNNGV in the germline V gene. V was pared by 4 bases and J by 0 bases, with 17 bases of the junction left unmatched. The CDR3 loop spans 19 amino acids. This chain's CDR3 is CASSSHTNMAGGYSYEQYF. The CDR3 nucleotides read TGTGCCAGCAGCTCACACACCAACATGGCGGGGGGTTACTCCTACGAGCAGTACTTC.

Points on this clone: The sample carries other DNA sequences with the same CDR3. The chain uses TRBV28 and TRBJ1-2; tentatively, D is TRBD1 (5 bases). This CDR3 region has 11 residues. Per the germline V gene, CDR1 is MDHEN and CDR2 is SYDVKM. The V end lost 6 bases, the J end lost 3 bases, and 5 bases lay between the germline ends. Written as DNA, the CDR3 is TGTGCCAGCAGGGGGGACTATGGCTACACCTTC. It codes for CASRGDYGYTF.

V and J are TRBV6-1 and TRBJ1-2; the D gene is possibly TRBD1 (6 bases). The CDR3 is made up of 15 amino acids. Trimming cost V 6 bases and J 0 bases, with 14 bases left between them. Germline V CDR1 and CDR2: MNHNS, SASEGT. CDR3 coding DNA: TGTGCCAGCAGAAACCGGGACACTTCTAACTATGGCTACACCTTC. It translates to CASRNRDTSNYGYTF.

CDR3 DNA sequence: TGCGCCAGCAGCCAAGGATCCACCGGGACTAGTCAACTGGGGCAGTACTTC. Translated, it gives CASSQGSTGTSQLGQYF. The chain has TRBV4-1 and TRBJ2-7, with 8 bases identical to TRBD2. The CDR3 spans 17 residues. V gave up 1 base and J gave up 9 bases; unmatched junction bases: 17. Germline assignment: CDR1 MGHRA and CDR2 YSYEKL.

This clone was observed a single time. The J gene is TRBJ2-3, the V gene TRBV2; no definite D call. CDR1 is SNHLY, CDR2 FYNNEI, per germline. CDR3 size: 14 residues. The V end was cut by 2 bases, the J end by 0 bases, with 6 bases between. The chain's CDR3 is CASSEMSSTDTQYF. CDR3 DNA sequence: TGTGCCAGCAGTGAAATGTCTAGCACAGATACGCAGTATTTT.

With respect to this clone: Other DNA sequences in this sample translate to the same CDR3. CDR3: CASSEQGETQYF. The CDR3 DNA reads as TGTGCCAGCAGTGAACAGGGGGAGACCCAGTACTTC. This rearrangement joins TRBV2 to TRBJ2-5, with D possibly TRBD1 on 6 matching bases. The germline V and J ends were trimmed by 2 bases and 5 bases, with 6 bases remaining between them. The CDR3 is 12 residues long. In germline, CDR1 is SNHLY, CDR2 FYNNEI.

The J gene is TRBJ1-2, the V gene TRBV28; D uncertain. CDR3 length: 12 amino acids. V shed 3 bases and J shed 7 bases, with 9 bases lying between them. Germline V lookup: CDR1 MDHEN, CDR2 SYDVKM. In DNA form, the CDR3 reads TGTGCCAGCAGTTTTTGGCGATTTGGCTACACCTTC. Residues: CASSFWRFGYTF.

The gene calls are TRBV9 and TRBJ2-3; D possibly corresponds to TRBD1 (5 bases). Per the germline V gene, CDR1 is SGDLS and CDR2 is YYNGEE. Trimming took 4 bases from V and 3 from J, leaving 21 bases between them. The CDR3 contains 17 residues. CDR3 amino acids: CASSPISGREGTDTQYF. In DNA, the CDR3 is TGTGCCAGCAGCCCCATCTCGGGCAGGGAAGGGACAGATACGCAGTATTTT.

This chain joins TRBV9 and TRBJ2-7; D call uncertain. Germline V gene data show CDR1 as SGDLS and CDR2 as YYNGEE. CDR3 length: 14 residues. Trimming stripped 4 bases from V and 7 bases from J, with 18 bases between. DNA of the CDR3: TGTGCCAGCAGCTTAGAACCAGGTTTGCGTGAGCAGTACTTC. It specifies CASSLEPGLREQYF.

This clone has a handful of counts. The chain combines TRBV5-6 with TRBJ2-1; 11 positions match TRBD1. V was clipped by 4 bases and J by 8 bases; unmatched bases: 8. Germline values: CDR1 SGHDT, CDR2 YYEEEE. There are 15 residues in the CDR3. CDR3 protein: CASSPRGQGGYEQFF. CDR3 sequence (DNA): TGTGCCAGCAGCCCTCGGGGACAGGGGGGTTATGAGCAGTTCTTC.

This chain's CDR3 is CASSLVRGASGEAFF. The DNA for the CDR3 is TGTGCCAGCAGCTTAGTTCGGGGGGCATCGGGTGAAGCTTTCTTT. The chain has TRBV7-2 and TRBJ1-1; maybe TRBD1 (6 bases). The CDR3 covers 15 residues. Trimming removed 1 base at V and 7 bases at J, with 16 bases between. Germline V gene data show CDR1 as SGHTA and CDR2 as FQGNSA. Drawing the rest from reference TRBV7-2 and TRBJ1-1, the complete variable domain is GAGVSQSPSNKVTEKGKDVELRCDPISGHTALYWYRQSLGQGLEFLIYFQGNSAPDKSGLPSDRFSAERTGGSVSTLTIQRTQQEDSAVYLCASSLVRGASGEAFFGQGTRLTVV.

CDR3 DNA sequence: TGTGCCAGCAGTCGTGATGGGTATCCCTATGGCTACACCTTC. It translates to CASSRDGYPYGYTF. This chain joins TRBV6-6 and TRBJ1-2, with unresolved D. V lost 5 bases to trimming and J lost 4 bases, with 14 bases between them. The length of the CDR3 is 14 residues. Germline V gene sequence: CDR1 MNHNY, CDR2 SVGAGI (reference sequence).

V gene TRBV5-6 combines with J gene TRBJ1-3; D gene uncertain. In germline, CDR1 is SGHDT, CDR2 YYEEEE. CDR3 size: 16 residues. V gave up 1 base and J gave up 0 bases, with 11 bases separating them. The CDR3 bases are TGTGCCAGCAGCTTGCCCTTGGGCGACTCTGGAAACACCATATATTTT. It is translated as CASSLPLGDSGNTIYF.

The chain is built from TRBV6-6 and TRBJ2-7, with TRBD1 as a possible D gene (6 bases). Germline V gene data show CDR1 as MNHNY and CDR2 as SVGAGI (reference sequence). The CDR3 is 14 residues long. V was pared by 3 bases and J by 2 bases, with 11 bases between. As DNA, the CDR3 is TGTGCCAGCAGTTATGGGACAAGAACCTACGAGCAGTACTTC. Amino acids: CASSYGTRTYEQYF.

CDR3 in amino acids: CASSRGTLQETQYF. Written as DNA, the CDR3 is TGTGCCAGCTCACGAGGGACGTTGCAGGAGACCCAGTACTTC. The chain carries TRBV18 and TRBJ2-5; D tentatively fits TRBD1 or TRBD2 (5 bases each). Germline V gives CDR1 KGHSH, CDR2 LQKENI. The V and J ends lost 4 bases and 5 bases respectively, with 14 bases between them. The CDR3 consists of 14 residues.

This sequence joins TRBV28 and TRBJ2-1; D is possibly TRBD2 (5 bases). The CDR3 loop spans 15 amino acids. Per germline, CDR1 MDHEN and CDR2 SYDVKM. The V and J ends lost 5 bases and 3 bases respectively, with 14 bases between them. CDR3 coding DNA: TGTGCCAGCAGTACGCCGGGGTTGGTCTACAATGAGCAGTTCTTC. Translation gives CASSTPGLVYNEQFF.

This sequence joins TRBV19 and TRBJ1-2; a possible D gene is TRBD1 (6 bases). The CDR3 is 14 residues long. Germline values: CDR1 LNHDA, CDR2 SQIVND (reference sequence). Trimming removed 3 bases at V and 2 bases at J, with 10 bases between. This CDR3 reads CASSILGQNYGYTF. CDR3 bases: TGTGCCAGTAGTATCCTCGGACAGAACTATGGCTACACCTTC.

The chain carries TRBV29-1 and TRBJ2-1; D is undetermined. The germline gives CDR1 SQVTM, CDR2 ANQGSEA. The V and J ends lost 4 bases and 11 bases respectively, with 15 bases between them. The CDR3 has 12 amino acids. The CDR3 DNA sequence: TGCAGCGTTGCGCTAGGGTCCCCGCAGCAGTTCTTC. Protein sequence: CSVALGSPQQFF.

The CDR3 sequence: CASSQNTDTQYF. CDR3 DNA sequence: TGCGCCAGCAGCCAAAACACAGATACGCAGTATTTT. The chain recombines TRBV4-1 with TRBJ2-3; D gene uncertain. The V end lost 2 bases, the J end lost 2 bases, and 2 bases lay between the germline ends. Germline V gene lookup returns CDR1 MGHRA and CDR2 YSYEKL. The length of the CDR3 is 12 residues.

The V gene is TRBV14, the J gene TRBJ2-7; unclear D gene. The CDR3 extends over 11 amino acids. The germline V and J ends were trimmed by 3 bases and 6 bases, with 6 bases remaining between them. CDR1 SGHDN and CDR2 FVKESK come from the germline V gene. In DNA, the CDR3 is TGTGCCAGCAGCCATGGGTCCGAGCAGTACTTC. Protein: CASSHGSEQYF.

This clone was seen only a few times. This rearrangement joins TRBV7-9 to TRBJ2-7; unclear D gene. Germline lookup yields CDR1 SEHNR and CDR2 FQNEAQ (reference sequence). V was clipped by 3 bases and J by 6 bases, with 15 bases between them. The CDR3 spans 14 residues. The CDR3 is CASSLEYMGREQYF. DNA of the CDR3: TGTGCCAGCAGCTTGGAATATATGGGCCGCGAGCAGTACTTC.

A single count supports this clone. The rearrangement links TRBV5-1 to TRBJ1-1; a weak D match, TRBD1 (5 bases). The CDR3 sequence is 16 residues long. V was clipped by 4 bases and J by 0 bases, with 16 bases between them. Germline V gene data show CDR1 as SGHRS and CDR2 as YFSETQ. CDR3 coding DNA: TGCGCCAGCAGCGGCGGCTGGGAGGGGATGAACACTGAAGCTTTCTTT. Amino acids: CASSGGWEGMNTEAFF.

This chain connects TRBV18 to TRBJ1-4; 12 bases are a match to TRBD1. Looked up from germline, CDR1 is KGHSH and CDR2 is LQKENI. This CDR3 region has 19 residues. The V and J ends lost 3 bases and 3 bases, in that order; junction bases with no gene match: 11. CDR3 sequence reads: CASSPRRMGQGAPNEKLFF. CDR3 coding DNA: TGTGCCAGCTCACCCCGGAGGATGGGACAGGGGGCCCCTAATGAAAAACTGTTTTTT.

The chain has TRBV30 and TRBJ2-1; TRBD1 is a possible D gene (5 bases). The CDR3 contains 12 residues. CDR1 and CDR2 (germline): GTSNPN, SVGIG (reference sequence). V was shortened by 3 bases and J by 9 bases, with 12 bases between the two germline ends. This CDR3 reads CAWSKGASEQFF. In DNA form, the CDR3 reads TGTGCCTGGAGCAAAGGGGCATCTGAGCAGTTCTTC. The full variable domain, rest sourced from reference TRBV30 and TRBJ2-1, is SQTIHQWPATLVQPVGSPLSLECTVEGTSNPNLYWYRQAAGRGLQLLFYSVGIGQISSEVPQNLSASRPQDRQFILSSKKLLLSDSGFYLCAWSKGASEQFFGPGTRLTVL.

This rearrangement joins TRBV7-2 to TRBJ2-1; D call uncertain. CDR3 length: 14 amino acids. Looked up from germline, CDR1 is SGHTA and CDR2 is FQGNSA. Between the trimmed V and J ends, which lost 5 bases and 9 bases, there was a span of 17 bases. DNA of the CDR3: TGTGCCAGCAGCCACCCCTCGCCCTCCCTTGAGCAGTTCTTC. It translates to CASSHPSPSLEQFF.

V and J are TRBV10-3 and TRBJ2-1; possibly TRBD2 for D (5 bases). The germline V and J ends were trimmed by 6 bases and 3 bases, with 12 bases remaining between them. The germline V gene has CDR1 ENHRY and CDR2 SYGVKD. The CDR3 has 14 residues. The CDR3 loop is CAIRTELGYNEQFF. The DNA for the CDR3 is TGTGCCATCAGAACCGAACTAGGCTACAATGAGCAGTTCTTC.

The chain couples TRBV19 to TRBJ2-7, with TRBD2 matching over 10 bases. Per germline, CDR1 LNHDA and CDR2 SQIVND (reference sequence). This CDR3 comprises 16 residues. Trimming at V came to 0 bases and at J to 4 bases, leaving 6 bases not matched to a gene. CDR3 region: CASSIDGSSGRYEQYF. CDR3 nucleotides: TGTGCCAGTAGTATAGATGGGTCTAGCGGGAGATACGAGCAGTACTTC. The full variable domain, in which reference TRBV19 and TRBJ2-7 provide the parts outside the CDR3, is DGGITQSPKYLFRKEGQNVTLSCEQNLNHDAMYWYRQDPGQGLRLIYYSQIVNDFQKGDIAEGYSVSREKKESFPLTVTSAQKNPTAFYLCASSIDGSSGRYEQYFGPGTRLTVT.

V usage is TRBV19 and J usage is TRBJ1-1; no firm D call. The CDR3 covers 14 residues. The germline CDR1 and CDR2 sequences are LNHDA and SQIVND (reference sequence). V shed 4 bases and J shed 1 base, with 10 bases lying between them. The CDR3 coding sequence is TGTGCCAGTAGTACCCGCCGACAGAACACTGAAGCTTTCTTT. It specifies CASSTRRQNTEAFF.

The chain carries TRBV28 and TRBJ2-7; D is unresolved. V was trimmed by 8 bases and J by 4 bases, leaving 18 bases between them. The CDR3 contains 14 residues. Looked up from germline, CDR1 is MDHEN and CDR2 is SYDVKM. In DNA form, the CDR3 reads TGTGCCAGCTGCCGATCGACGGATCCTTACGAGCAGTACTTC. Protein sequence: CASCRSTDPYEQYF.

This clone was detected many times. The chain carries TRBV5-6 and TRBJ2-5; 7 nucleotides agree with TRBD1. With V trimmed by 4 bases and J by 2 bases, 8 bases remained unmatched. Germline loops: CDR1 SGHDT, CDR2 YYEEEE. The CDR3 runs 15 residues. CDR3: CASSERTGFQETQYF. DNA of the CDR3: TGTGCCAGCAGCGAAAGGACAGGATTTCAAGAGACCCAGTACTTC.

CDR3 sequence (DNA): TGTGCCAGCAGCTTAAAGACAGTTGGGATTCAGTACTTC. Protein: CASSLKTVGIQYF. The chain couples TRBV7-2 to TRBJ2-4; D might be TRBD1 (5 bases). V was clipped by 2 bases and J by 10 bases, with 12 bases between them. Germline V gene lookup returns CDR1 SGHTA and CDR2 FQGNSA. CDR3 length equals 13 residues.